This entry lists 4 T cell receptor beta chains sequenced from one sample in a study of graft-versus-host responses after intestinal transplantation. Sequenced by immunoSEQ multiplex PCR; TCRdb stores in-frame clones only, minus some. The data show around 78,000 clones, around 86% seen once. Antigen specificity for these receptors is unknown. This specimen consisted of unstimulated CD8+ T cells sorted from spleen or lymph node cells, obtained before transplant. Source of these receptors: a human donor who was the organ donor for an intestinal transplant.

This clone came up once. The CDR3 bases are TGCGCCAGCAGCCAAGATTACAGTATGAACACTGAAGCTTTCTTT. This gives the protein CASSQDYSMNTEAFF. V and J are TRBV4-1 and TRBJ1-1; D remains ambiguous. The V end lost 0 bases, the J end lost 0 bases, and 8 bases lay between the germline ends. Germline lookup yields CDR1 MGHRA and CDR2 YSYEKL. This CDR3 spans 15 amino acids.

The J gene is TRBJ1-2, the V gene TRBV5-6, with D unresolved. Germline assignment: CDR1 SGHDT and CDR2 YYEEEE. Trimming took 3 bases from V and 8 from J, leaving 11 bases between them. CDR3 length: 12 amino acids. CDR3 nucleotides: TGTGCCAGCAGCTGGAGGCCCCGAGGCTACACCTTC. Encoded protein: CASSWRPRGYTF.

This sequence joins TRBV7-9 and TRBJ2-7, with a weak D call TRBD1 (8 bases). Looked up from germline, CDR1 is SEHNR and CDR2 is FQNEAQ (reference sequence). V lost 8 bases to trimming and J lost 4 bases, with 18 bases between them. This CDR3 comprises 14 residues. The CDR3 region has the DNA TGTGCCAGCTTAGACACAGGGGGGGGATACGAGCAGTACTTC. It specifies CASLDTGGGYEQYF.

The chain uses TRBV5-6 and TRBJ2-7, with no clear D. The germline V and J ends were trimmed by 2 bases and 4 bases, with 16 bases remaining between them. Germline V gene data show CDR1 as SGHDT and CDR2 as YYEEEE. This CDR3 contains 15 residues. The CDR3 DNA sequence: TGTGCCAGCAGCTTTCACATGACTGGCTATTACGAGCAGTACTTC. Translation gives CASSFHMTGYYEQYF.